The 5 T cell receptor beta chains in this list originate from one sample, sequenced in a study of blood T cell repertoires in COVID-19. Sequencing was performed with immunoSEQ multiplex PCR; in TCRdb, only in-frame clones are kept and a portion is missing. The sample consists of nearly 250,000 clones, 86% of them appearing once. Source material: PBMCs or T cells enriched from blood (not recorded which). These TCRs come from a woman aged 45-65 years who had recovered from COVID-19.

J is TRBJ2-1 and V is TRBV20-1; D is ambiguous. Trimming left V 3 bases short and J 6 bases short, with 3 bases between. This CDR3 is built from 10 residues. Germline V gene lookup returns CDR1 DFQATT and CDR2 SNEGSKA (reference sequence). DNA of the CDR3: TGCAGTGCTAGCCGCAATGAGCAGTTCTTC. Its translation is CSASRNEQFF.

Only a few counts were recorded for this clone. The chain uses TRBV6-2 or TRBV6-3 and TRBJ1-5; possibly TRBD1 for D (5 bases). This CDR3 is built from 11 residues. V lost 6 bases, J lost 11 bases, and 11 bases lay in between. CDR1 and CDR2 from the germline V gene are MNHEY and SVGEGT. The CDR3 DNA reads TGTGCCAGCAGCTCGACAGAGACCCAGCATTTT. Translating it yields CASSSTETQHF.

V usage is TRBV6-6 and J usage is TRBJ2-7; 10 bases fit TRBD1. This CDR3 is 14 amino acids long. CDR1 MNHNY and CDR2 SVGAGI come from the germline V gene (reference sequence). Trimming cost V 7 bases and J 4 bases; bases outside gene matches: 7. The CDR3 here is CASTTGDRGYEQYF. The CDR3, as DNA: TGTGCCAGCACTACGGGGGACAGGGGTTACGAGCAGTACTTC.

The chain employs TRBV28 and TRBJ1-6; maybe TRBD1 (6 bases). The CDR3 totals 15 residues. Per germline, CDR1 MDHEN and CDR2 SYDVKM. The V end was cut by 1 base, the J end by 7 bases, with 11 bases between. The CDR3 nucleotides read TGTGCCAGCAGTTTATCTGGGACAATCAATTCACCCCTCCACTTT. Encoded protein: CASSLSGTINSPLHF. Using reference TRBV28 and TRBJ1-6 for the parts outside the CDR3, the full variable domain is DVKVTQSSRYLVKRTGEKVFLECVQDMDHENMFWYRQDPGLGLRLIYFSYDVKMKEKGDIPEGYSVSREKKERFSLILESASTNQTSMYLCASSLSGTINSPLHFGNGTRLTVT.

This chain uses TRBV7-2 with TRBJ1-5; D is possibly TRBD1 (5 bases). The CDR3 sequence is 16 residues long. Germline V CDR1 and CDR2: SGHTA, FQGNSA. V lost 1 base, J lost 1 base, and 11 bases lay in between. The CDR3 is CASSLVLGLSNQPQHF. CDR3 DNA sequence: TGTGCCAGCAGCTTAGTTCTGGGGCTGAGCAATCAGCCCCAGCATTTT.